This T cell receptor (beta chain) was sequenced in a study of low-dose radiotherapy and immunotherapy resistance in tumors. With TRAV- and TRBV-specific primers, first-strand cDNA was made, covering the alpha and beta chains. It was with a constant-region primer and a V-primer adapter that TCRs were amplified over around 18 PCR cycles. Amplification of isolated mRNA was accomplished via in vitro transcription. MiXCR, applied by TCRdb to the reads, yields one record per CDR3 protein. The sample includes some 71,000 distinct CDR3 sequences, roughly 31% seen only once; the top ten take 11%. Stated time point: before trial treatment. This clonotype was observed at least ten times. Trimming took 5 bases from V and 5 from J; bases not matched to a gene: 11. Germline-derived CDR1 and CDR2 are SGHVS and FNYEAQ. CDR3 length: 16 residues.

The receptor was isolated from a female donor with ovarian cancer. The V gene is TRBV7-6, the J gene TRBJ2-1; 8 bases line up with TRBD2. Sequenced here: PBMCs, sampled before treatment. In DNA form, the CDR3 reads TGTGCCAGCAGCCCATTGACTAGCGTGAATCACAATGAGCAGTTCTTC. Its protein is CASSPLTSVNHNEQFF. The full variable domain, with the rest looked up from reference TRBV7-6 and TRBJ2-1, is GAGVSQSPRYKVTKRGQDVALRCDPISGHVSLYWYRQALGQGPEFLTYFNYEAQQDKSGLPNDRFSAERPEGSISTLTIQRTEQRDSAMYRCASSPLTSVNHNEQFFGPGTRLTVL.